This T cell receptor (beta chain) was obtained from a study of T cell repertoires in cytomegalovirus infection. As for the study in general: Recently identified HLA-C-restricted CMV epitopes and well-studied HLA-B-restricted CMV epitopes were used by the study. In public TCR beta signatures, there were indications of both CMV infection and matching HLA type. Study observations and caveats: Frequencies of public TCR beta families were cumulated, and this identified carriers of CMV plus the relevant HLA. In two of eight donors, the top clonotype was HLA-C-restricted CMV-specific.

In regard to this clonotype: The target antigen is unknown.

The CDR3 is made up of 20 amino acids. V shed 5 bases and J 3 bases; nucleotides not matched to a gene: 15. Germline CDR1 reads SGHVS; CDR2 reads FNYEAQ. A single record per CDR3 protein comes from TCRdb applying MiXCR to the reads. The table records around 77,000 distinct CDR3 sequences, roughly 20% of them present only once. V gene TRBV7-6 combines with J gene TRBJ2-5; TRBD2 matches 16 bases. The clonotype was recovered from a human donor in good health (CMV status not recorded). Some clones in this sample may be carry-over from other donors' samples. The source material was CD8+ T cells from cultured PBMCs, sampled from culture after CMV antigen stimulation. The CDR3 DNA sequence: TGTGCCAGCAGCCGACATATGGCGGGACTAGCGGGGGGGATGGAAGAGACCCAGTACTTC. This translates into CASSRHMAGLAGGMEETQYF.